These T cell receptor beta chains were read from a single sample in a study of T cells in Graves' hyperthyroidism and ophthalmopathy. MiXCR was run by TCRdb on the multiplex PCR reads, yielding one entry per CDR3 protein. The sample yields about 400,000 distinct CDR3 sequences, over 12% seen once. Sequenced material: blood. These receptors originate from a man in his forties or fifties with Graves' ophthalmopathy. The CDR3 runs from the conserved cysteine through the conserved F or W. The order of the fields is V gene, J gene, CDR3 protein.

>TRBV2|TRBJ2-7
CASSDGGSYEQYF
>TRBV20-1|TRBJ2-2
CSAPKSGNTGELFF
>TRBV19|TRBJ2-1
CASSQTSGTYNEQFF
>TRBV7-2|TRBJ2-5
CASSPPSGRAETQYF
>TRBV5-4|TRBJ2-3
CASSRGSGILRGTDTQYF
>TRBV3-1|TRBJ2-1
CASRSQGASGYNEQFF
>TRBV6-1|TRBJ1-2
CASSPREANYGYTF
>TRBV19|TRBJ2-4
CASSIFWVQGVVKNIQYF
>TRBV20-1|TRBJ1-2
CSATAPRDSNYGYTF
>TRBV19|TRBJ2-1
CASSGSGLAGNEQFF
>TRBV20-1|TRBJ2-2
CSARDGRYNTGELFF
>TRBV4-1|TRBJ2-5
CASSQLGLPTETQYF
>TRBV29-1|TRBJ2-3
CSVRDRGPTDTQYF
>TRBV20-1|TRBJ2-1
CSAGRTKDEQFF
>TRBV19|TRBJ2-2
CASSILPNTGELFF
>TRBV6-2/TRBV6-3|TRBJ2-5
CASSYKGTDLYQETQYF
>TRBV12-3/TRBV12-4|TRBJ1-5
CASSPDGQPQHF
>TRBV6-5|TRBJ2-5
CASSYKSSGRVGGTQYF
>TRBV3-1|TRBJ1-3
CASSQTGTTGNTIYF
>TRBV5-1|TRBJ1-1
CASSAGTSNTEAFF
>TRBV28|TRBJ1-2
CASSITYDRDRYGYTF